The 12 T cell receptor beta chains presented below share a single source sample, sequenced in a study of radiotherapy plus CTLA-4 blockade in lung cancer. The protocol was immunoSEQ multiplex PCR, while the TCRdb copy is restricted to in-frame clones and leaves out a portion. This table has tens of thousands of clones, 75% appearing once. The material was peripheral blood, obtained from a patient treated with radiotherapy plus ipilimumab. The receptors derive from a human donor with non-small cell lung cancer that progressed on radiotherapy plus ipilimumab.

This clone was detected only a few times. V and J are TRBV6-9 and TRBJ1-1, with TRBD1 as a possible D gene (6 bases). The CDR3 loop spans 14 amino acids. Trimming removed 3 bases at V and 2 bases at J, with 10 bases between. Per germline, CDR1 MNHGY and CDR2 SVAAGI. The CDR3, as DNA: TGTGCCAGCAGTTACGGGGGGCAAAACACTGAAGCTTTCTTT. Protein product: CASSYGGQNTEAFF.

The V gene is TRBV30, the J gene TRBJ1-2; D gene unclear. CDR1 GTSNPN and CDR2 SVGIG come from the germline V gene (reference sequence). Trimming took 4 bases from V and 5 from J, leaving 17 bases between them. The CDR3 has 14 amino acids. The DNA for the CDR3 is TGTGCCTGGACACCCGACTATGCCCGGTATGGCTACACCTTC. It specifies CAWTPDYARYGYTF.

J is TRBJ1-3 and V is TRBV7-3; the match to TRBD1 covers 9 bases. This CDR3 has 13 residues. The V segment lost 5 bases and the J segment 7 bases; nucleotides outside the gene matches: 3. CDR1 is SGHTA and CDR2 is FQGTGA in the germline V gene. CDR3 region: CASSLDRGNTIYF. CDR3 in DNA: TGTGCCAGCAGCCTGGACAGGGGCAACACCATATATTTT. Looking up the rest from reference TRBV7-3 and TRBJ1-3 gives the full variable domain: GAGVSQTPSNKVTEKGKYVELRCDPISGHTALYWYRQSLGQGPEFLIYFQGTGAADDSGLPNDRFFAVRPEGSVSTLKIQRTERGDSAVYLCASSLDRGNTIYFGEGSWLTVV.

Turning to this clone: The junction departs from the called germline gene at one end, perhaps through a read error. This chain joins TRBV6-4 and TRBJ2-7, with 10 bases fitting TRBD2. This CDR3 contains 14 residues. Germline loops: CDR1 MRHNA, CDR2 SNTAGT. CDR3 sequence: CASARSSGGPPEDF. The CDR3 DNA follows: TGTGCCAGCGCCCGATCTAGCGGGGGCCCTCCGGAGGACTTC.

This clone was recorded a few times. The chain uses TRBV11-2 and TRBJ1-1; a weak D match, TRBD1 (5 bases). The CDR3 consists of 11 residues. The germline CDR1 and CDR2 sequences are SGHAT and FQNNGV. V was clipped by 8 bases and J by 1 base, with 5 bases between them. The DNA of the CDR3 is TGTGCCAGCGGACAGAACACTGAAGCTTTCTTT. Protein product: CASGQNTEAFF.

This CDR3 is CASSFRGGAEAFF. The CDR3 nucleotides are TGTGCCAGCAGTTTCCGGGGAGGAGCTGAAGCTTTCTTT. The gene calls are TRBV28 and TRBJ1-1; the D is unclear. With 3 bases removed from V and 6 bases from J, the gap between germline ends came to 11 bases. Per germline, CDR1 MDHEN and CDR2 SYDVKM. The CDR3 totals 13 residues.

This clone was found a few times. V and J are TRBV19 and TRBJ2-5; D remains unclear. The length of the CDR3 is 10 residues. Germline-derived CDR1 and CDR2 are LNHDA and SQIVND (reference sequence). Trimming took off 10 bases at V and 5 bases at J, with 8 bases between the two ends. DNA of the CDR3: TGTGCCATGAGCCGTGAGACCCAGTACTTC. As protein: CAMSRETQYF. Full variable domain (remainder filled in from reference TRBV19 and TRBJ2-5): DGGITQSPKYLFRKEGQNVTLSCEQNLNHDAMYWYRQDPGQGLRLIYYSQIVNDFQKGDIAEGYSVSREKKESFPLTVTSAQKNPTAFYLCAMSRETQYFGPGTRLLVL.

The V gene is TRBV5-1, the J gene TRBJ2-3, with D perhaps matching TRBD2 (6 bases). The germline CDR1 and CDR2 sequences are SGHRS and YFSETQ. The CDR3 is 15 amino acids. Trimming stripped 2 bases from V and 1 base from J, with 11 bases between. For the CDR3, the DNA is TGCGCCAGCAGCTTTAGCGGTGATCGCACAGATACGCAGTATTTT. Translation gives CASSFSGDRTDTQYF.

CDR3 in amino acids: CASSLASGNSEQYF. The CDR3 region has the DNA TGCGCCAGCAGCTTGGCTAGCGGGAACTCCGAGCAGTACTTC. The genes are TRBV5-1 and TRBJ2-7; 9 bases agree with TRBD2. J lost 6 bases, V lost 0 bases, and 4 bases had no gene match. The CDR3 length is 14 residues. Germline loops: CDR1 SGHRS, CDR2 YFSETQ. Supplemented by reference TRBV5-1 and TRBJ2-7, the full variable domain reads KAGVTQTPRYLIKTRGQQVTLSCSPISGHRSVSWYQQTPGQGLQFLFEYFSETQRNKGNFPGRFSGRQFSNSRSEMNVSTLELGDSALYLCASSLASGNSEQYFGPGTRLTVT.

V is TRBV4-1 and J is TRBJ2-2; D may match TRBD1 or TRBD2 (5 bases each). V gave up 1 base and J gave up 5 bases, with 11 bases separating them. The CDR3 is 15 amino acids. Germline V CDR1 and CDR2: MGHRA, YSYEKL. The CDR3 nucleotides read TGCGCCAGCAGCCAAGGAGGGGTGGGAACCGGGGAGCTGTTTTTT. Protein sequence: CASSQGGVGTGELFF.

This chain links TRBV7-9 with TRBJ2-5; 9 bases line up with TRBD1. The DNA end favors TRBJ2-7, so the J call may be wrong. The CDR3 covers 15 residues. Germline CDR1 and CDR2: SEHNR and FQNEAQ (reference sequence). This chain's CDR3 is CASSGGQGNSYEQYF. CDR3 sequence (DNA): TGTGCCAGCAGCGGGGGACAGGGTAATTCCTACGAGCAGTACTTC.

Relative to its sample, this clone is medium-sized (0.01 to 0.1%). The chain joins TRBV10-3 to TRBJ1-4; the D is unclear. Germline values: CDR1 ENHRY, CDR2 SYGVKD. The CDR3 covers 13 residues. Trimming left V 2 bases short and J 5 bases short, with 6 bases between. The CDR3 loop is CAISEPRNEKLFF. CDR3 coding DNA: TGTGCCATCAGTGAGCCGCGGAATGAAAAACTGTTTTTT.